The 15 T cell receptor beta chains presented below share a single source sample, sequenced in a study of tumor-infiltrating lymphocytes in localized non-small cell lung cancer. Using immunoSEQ multiplex PCR, the repertoire was profiled, and TCRdb retains in-frame clones only, with some absent. This sample carries more than 12,000 clones, 81% of them seen once, and the ten largest clones take around 2.6%. The specimen sequenced was lung tumor tissue. These receptors all stem from a human donor with non-small cell lung cancer.

The chain joins TRBV19 to TRBJ2-2; possible D gene TRBD1, 6 bases. The CDR3 has 14 amino acids. The V gene's germline CDR1 is LNHDA and CDR2 SQIVND (reference sequence). V dropped 6 bases and J dropped 7 bases, with 15 bases sitting between them. DNA for the CDR3: TGTGCCAGTAGAGGACAGTTCCTGAGCGGGGAGCTGTTTTTT. Protein sequence: CASRGQFLSGELFF.

The chain combines TRBV11-3 with TRBJ1-1; possible D gene TRBD1, 5 bases. CDR1 and CDR2 (germline): SGHNT, YENEEA. V lost 5 bases and J lost 4, with 17 bases in between. This CDR3 is built from 15 residues. The CDR3 here is CASSPGQGWGTEAFF. The CDR3 DNA reads TGTGCCAGCAGCCCTGGCCAGGGTTGGGGCACTGAAGCTTTCTTT.

The chain couples TRBV7-9 to TRBJ1-4; 9 nucleotides align to TRBD1. This CDR3 region has 15 residues. The germline V gene has CDR1 SEHNR and CDR2 FQNEAQ (reference sequence). V was clipped by 5 bases and J by 2 bases; unmatched bases: 3. CDR3 loop: CASSKGTGTNEKLFF. CDR3 nucleotide sequence: TGTGCCAGCAGCAAAGGGACAGGGACTAATGAAAAACTGTTTTTT.

The V and J genes are TRBV4-2 and TRBJ2-6; D is undetermined. Germline CDR1 is LGHNA and CDR2 is YNFKEQ. Trimming removed 4 bases from V and 4 bases from J, with 11 bases in between. The CDR3 is made up of 15 amino acids. The DNA of the CDR3 is TGTGCCAGCAGCCCCGACACGTCGGGGGCCAACGTCCTGACTTTC. It translates to CASSPDTSGANVLTF.

The chain has TRBV5-6 and TRBJ1-4; perhaps TRBD1 as D (6 bases). Trimming removed 3 bases at V and 10 bases at J, with 19 bases between. The CDR3 has 15 residues. The germline gives CDR1 SGHDT, CDR2 YYEEEE. The CDR3 loop reads CASSWRGARAGKLFF. The CDR3 DNA reads TGTGCCAGCAGCTGGAGGGGGGCCCGAGCAGGAAAACTGTTTTTT.

The chain recombines TRBV2 with TRBJ2-6; the D gene could be TRBD1 or TRBD2 (5 bases each). Trimming cost V 8 bases and J 0 bases, with 11 bases left between them. CDR3 length: 15 residues. CDR1 and CDR2 (germline): SNHLY, FYNNEI. The CDR3 sequence: CASGAGGSGANVLTF. CDR3 in DNA: TGTGCCAGCGGGGCTGGGGGCTCTGGGGCCAACGTCCTGACTTTC.

The rearrangement joins TRBV11-3 to TRBJ2-7; 9 nucleotides agree with TRBD2. The germline gives CDR1 SGHNT, CDR2 YENEEA. This CDR3 spans 15 amino acids. J gave up 1 base and V 1 base, and 2 bases lay outside the gene matches. Written as DNA, the CDR3 is TGTGCCAGCAGCTTAGTAGCGGGAGATTCCTACGAGCAGTACTTC. Protein product: CASSLVAGDSYEQYF.

J is TRBJ2-2 and V is TRBV6-5, with D possibly being TRBD2 (6 bases). The CDR3 loop spans 16 amino acids. Per germline, CDR1 MNHEY and CDR2 SVGAGI. Trimming shortened V by 1 base and J by 7 bases, and 16 bases separated the two germline ends. The CDR3 DNA reads as TGTGCCAGCAGTTACTTCGGGGACTGGCGTCACGGGGAGCTGTTTTTT. Its protein product is CASSYFGDWRHGELFF.

As regards this clone: This same CDR3 is encoded by further DNA sequences in the sample. The rearrangement joins TRBV6-5 to TRBJ1-2; D is ambiguous. This CDR3 comprises 12 residues. Germline CDR1 and CDR2: MNHEY and SVGAGI. V was trimmed by 6 bases and J by 11 bases, leaving 16 bases between them. The DNA of the CDR3 is TGTGCCAGCAGGACGGGGTTTAGTGGTTACACCTTC. This codes for CASRTGFSGYTF.

The V gene is TRBV18, the J gene TRBJ2-3; D is possibly TRBD2 (6 bases). The CDR3 totals 15 residues. Germline V gene sequence: CDR1 KGHSH, CDR2 LQKENI. V lost 5 bases, J lost 1 base, and 13 bases lay in between. CDR3 in DNA: TGTGCCAGCTCAATCGGGACTCTACGCACAGATACGCAGTATTTT. Translation: CASSIGTLRTDTQYF.

The J gene is TRBJ2-1, the V gene TRBV5-4, with TRBD2 matching over 10 bases. Germline V lookup: CDR1 SGHNT, CDR2 YYREEE (reference sequence). Losses at the gene ends were 0 bases for V and 6 bases for J; bases not matched to a gene: 3. The CDR3 contains 15 residues. In DNA, the CDR3 is TGTGCCAGCAGCTTGGATCTAGCGGGAGTCAATGAGCAGTTCTTC. This sequence encodes CASSLDLAGVNEQFF.

V gene TRBV30 combines with J gene TRBJ1-1, with D uncertain. The CDR3 consists of 13 residues. Trimming pared 3 bases from V and 1 base from J, leaving 9 bases between. The V gene's germline CDR1 is GTSNPN and CDR2 SVGIG (reference sequence). CDR3 sequence (DNA): TGTGCCTGGAGCGCGTCTGGGAACACTGAAGCTTTCTTT. This codes for CAWSASGNTEAFF.

The chain recombines TRBV7-9 with TRBJ2-1; possible D gene TRBD2, 5 bases. The V gene's germline CDR1 is SEHNR and CDR2 FQNEAQ (reference sequence). Trimming cost V 5 bases and J 9 bases, with 11 bases left between them. CDR3 length: 12 amino acids. CDR3 loop: CASSALGVEQFF. The CDR3 DNA is TGTGCCAGCAGCGCACTAGGAGTTGAGCAGTTCTTC.

The chain employs TRBV7-2 and TRBJ2-4, with TRBD1 identical over 10 bases. This CDR3 has 13 residues. V was pared by 4 bases and J by 7 bases, with 1 base of the junction left unmatched. The germline gives CDR1 SGHTA, CDR2 FQGNSA. For the CDR3, the DNA is TGTGCCAGCAGCTCGGGACAGGGGAACATTCAGTACTTC. This encodes CASSSGQGNIQYF.

This clone was observed a handful of times. The chain employs TRBV10-3 and TRBJ1-1; 10 nucleotides align to TRBD1. Losses at the gene ends were 2 bases for V and 5 bases for J; bases not matched to a gene: 2. This CDR3 is built from 14 residues. CDR1 is ENHRY and CDR2 is SYGVKD in the germline V gene. CDR3 nucleotides: TGTGCCATCAGTGAGGGACAGGGGGGAACTGAAGCTTTCTTT. It encodes CAISEGQGGTEAFF.